Each of the 24 T cell receptor beta chains below was sequenced from the same sample in a study of CD8 T cells in ankylosing spondylitis. Broader study findings: A motif of under ten highly homologous TCR beta variants was seen as apparently characteristic of ankylosing spondylitis blood.

TCRdb re-analysed the 5' RACE reads in MiXCR, keeping a single row per CDR3 protein. The top ten clones hold 0.95% to 1.1% of a sample with about 440,000 distinct CDR3 sequences, about a sixth of them seen once. For these receptors, no antigen is known. Sequences were obtained from blood, either unsorted or a sorted T cell fraction (not recorded which). These TCRs come from a male donor with ankylosing spondylitis.

The rearrangement links TRBV9 to TRBJ2-7; D call uncertain. From germline, CDR1 is SGDLS and CDR2 YYNGEE. The length of the CDR3 is 14 residues. Trimming cost V 0 bases and J 1 base, with 8 bases left between them. In nucleotides, the CDR3 is TGTGCCAGCAGCGTAGCTGTCGGGTCCTACGAGCAGTACTTC. This codes for CASSVAVGSYEQYF. Together with reference TRBV9 and TRBJ2-7, the CDR3 gives the full variable domain: DSGVTQTPKHLITATGQRVTLRCSPRSGDLSVYWYQQSLDQGLQFLIQYYNGEERAKGNILERFSAQQFPDLHSELNLSSLELGDSALYFCASSVAVGSYEQYFGPGTRLTVT.

This clonotype was detected ten times or more. The chain combines TRBV7-8 with TRBJ2-7; 8 positions agree with TRBD1. The CDR3 runs 14 residues. Germline V gene sequence: CDR1 SGHVS, CDR2 FQNEAQ. V lost 5 bases, J lost 0 bases, and 3 bases stayed unmatched. The CDR3 DNA follows: TGTGCCAGCAGCCTGACAGGGGCCTCCTACGAGCAGTACTTC. Translation: CASSLTGASYEQYF.

This clonotype has a handful of counts. V is TRBV11-2 and J is TRBJ2-2; D is possibly TRBD2 (5 bases). The CDR3 has 15 amino acids. CDR1 and CDR2 from the germline V gene are SGHAT and FQNNGV. Trimming left V 6 bases short and J 1 base short, with 12 bases between. This chain's CDR3 is CASRKEGGNTGELFF. CDR3 coding DNA: TGTGCCAGCAGAAAAGAGGGCGGGAACACCGGGGAGCTGTTTTTT. Together with reference TRBV11-2 and TRBJ2-2, the CDR3 gives the full variable domain: EAGVAQSPRYKIIEKRQSVAFWCNPISGHATLYWYQQILGQGPKLLIQFQNNGVVDDSQLPKDRFSAERLKGVDSTLKIQPAKLEDSAVYLCASRKEGGNTGELFFGEGSRLTVL.

In DNA, the CDR3 is TGCGCCAGCAGCCCGGGACACATCCAAGAGACCCAGTACTTC. Its translation: CASSPGHIQETQYF. This sequence joins TRBV5-1 and TRBJ2-5, with D possibly being TRBD1 (6 bases). The CDR3 is 14 amino acids. Germline values: CDR1 SGHRS, CDR2 YFSETQ. V shed 4 bases and J shed 1 base, with 11 bases lying between them.

This clonotype was detected many times. CDR3 bases: TGCGCCAGCAGCTTGGAGGGCAGCCAGGGAACCTTC. It codes for CASSLEGSQGTF. The gene calls are TRBV5-1 and TRBJ1-2; D may be TRBD1 (5 bases). Per germline, CDR1 SGHRS and CDR2 YFSETQ. V lost 0 bases, J lost 14 bases, and 14 bases lay in between. The CDR3 sequence is 12 residues long.

At least ten counts were recorded for this clonotype. The rearrangement links TRBV12-3 or TRBV12-4 to TRBJ2-7; 7 positions agree with TRBD1. The CDR3 length is 15 residues. V lost 7 bases, J lost 3 bases, and 12 bases stayed unmatched. This chain's CDR3 is CASTLTGTVSYEQYF. The CDR3 bases are TGTGCCAGCACCCTCACTGGGACAGTGAGCTACGAGCAGTACTTC.

This clonotype appeared a few times. The V gene is TRBV6-2 or TRBV6-3, the J gene TRBJ2-7, with D maybe TRBD1 (5 bases). Trimming removed 3 bases at V and 0 bases at J, with 9 bases between. Germline CDR1 is MNHEY and CDR2 is SVGEGT. This CDR3 has 14 amino acids. CDR3 sequence: CASSYGQSSYEQYF. CDR3 nucleotide sequence: TGTGCCAGCAGTTATGGACAAAGCTCCTACGAGCAGTACTTC.

This clonotype showed up just a few times. The chain carries TRBV5-6 and TRBJ1-1; D is undetermined. Deletions cut 0 bases from V and 1 base from J, with 10 bases between. The CDR3 has 15 residues. Germline V gene data show CDR1 as SGHDT and CDR2 as YYEEEE. CDR3 amino acids: CASSLGTAGNTEAFF. CDR3 bases: TGTGCCAGCAGCTTGGGGACGGCCGGGAACACTGAAGCTTTCTTT.

V gene TRBV12-3 or TRBV12-4 combines with J gene TRBJ2-3; 7 bases are a match to TRBD2. V lost 3 bases to trimming and J lost 11 bases; unmatched junction nucleotides: 17. This CDR3 region has 16 residues. Here the CDR3 reads CASSFHSSGSAKRQYF. The CDR3 nucleotides read TGTGCCAGCAGTTTTCACTCTAGCGGTTCGGCTAAAAGGCAGTATTTT.

The chain employs TRBV7-2 and TRBJ2-2; either TRBD1 or TRBD2 may supply D (5 bases each). The CDR3 consists of 15 residues. Trimming cost V 0 bases and J 5 bases, with 10 bases left between them. Looked up from germline, CDR1 is SGHTA and CDR2 is FQGNSA. The CDR3 loop is CASSLALGGTGELFF. The CDR3 DNA is TGTGCCAGCAGCTTAGCGCTTGGGGGTACCGGGGAGCTGTTTTTT.

The V and J genes are TRBV15 and TRBJ2-3; TRBD1 agrees at 7 bases. Germline V gives CDR1 LNHNV, CDR2 YYDKDF (reference sequence). This CDR3 comprises 17 residues. The junction had 13 bases not matched to a gene; V was cut back by 5 bases and J by 2 bases. CDR3: CATSLARTGAVTDTQYF. Here the CDR3 DNA reads TGTGCCACCAGCCTGGCCCGGACAGGAGCGGTCACAGATACGCAGTATTTT. Variable domain in full (rest from reference TRBV15 and TRBJ2-3): DAMVIQNPRYQVTQFGKPVTLSCSQTLNHNVMYWYQQKSSQAPKLLFHYYDKDFNNEADTPDNFQSRRPNTSFCFLDIRSPGLGDTAMYLCATSLARTGAVTDTQYFGPGTRLTVL.

In this sample, this clonotype turned up many times. At one end, the junction sequence differs from germline, possibly due to a read error. This sequence joins TRBV5-1 and TRBJ1-5; D not certain. Per germline, CDR1 SGHRS and CDR2 YFSETQ. The CDR3 is 15 amino acids. CDR3: CASSLAGTGNQPQHF. The CDR3, as DNA: TGTGCCAGCAGCTTGGCCGGAACAGGCAATCAGCCCCAGCATTTT.

This clonotype was seen only a few times. The gene calls are TRBV20-1 and TRBJ2-5; 14 nucleotides line up with TRBD2. After removal of 5 bases from V and 5 bases from J, the junction contained 10 bases not matched to a gene. Germline V CDR1 and CDR2: DFQATT, SNEGSKA (reference sequence). The CDR3 extends over 16 amino acids. This CDR3 is CSALSGLAGDGETQYF. Written as DNA, the CDR3 is TGCAGTGCTCTTTCGGGACTAGCGGGAGACGGGGAGACCCAGTACTTC.

This clonotype was seen a handful of times. The CDR3 region is CASSPGYGIGELFF. The CDR3 bases are TGCGCCAGCAGCCCTGGATACGGGATCGGGGAGCTGTTTTTT. The chain has TRBV5-1 and TRBJ2-2, with D tentatively TRBD2 (5 bases). The germline CDR1 and CDR2 sequences are SGHRS and YFSETQ. V was shortened by 4 bases and J by 7 bases, with 14 bases between the two germline ends. The CDR3 covers 14 residues.

The chain joins TRBV11-1 to TRBJ2-1, with 8 bases identical to TRBD2. After removal of 4 bases from V and 4 bases from J, the junction contained 15 bases not matched to a gene. The germline CDR1 and CDR2 sequences are SGHAT and FQDESV (reference sequence). The CDR3 loop spans 18 amino acids. The CDR3 nucleotides are TGTGCCAGCAGCTCTAGCGGCCGTGGCGGGGGGTCTTACAATGAGCAGTTCTTC. Encoded protein: CASSSSGRGGGSYNEQFF.

The chain combines TRBV10-3 with TRBJ2-7; D uncertain. Trimming took off 5 bases at V and 4 bases at J, with 12 bases between the two ends. The V gene's germline CDR1 is ENHRY and CDR2 SYGVKD. The CDR3 runs to 13 residues. The CDR3 here is CAISTEERYEQYF. The CDR3 coding sequence is TGTGCCATCAGTACAGAAGAGAGATACGAGCAGTACTTC.

Regarding this clonotype: A much larger clone is a single base away; this may be a read error. The chain joins TRBV5-1 to TRBJ2-3; D is possibly TRBD1 (6 bases). Looked up from germline, CDR1 is SGHRS and CDR2 is YFSETQ. Trimming took 6 bases from V and 4 from J, leaving 6 bases between them. This CDR3 comprises 11 residues. Written as DNA, the CDR3 is TGCGCCAGCAAGGGGGCAGATACGCAGTATTTT. Its protein is CASKGADTQYF. Looking up the rest from reference TRBV5-1 and TRBJ2-3 gives the full variable domain: KAGVTQTPRYLIKTRGQQVTLSCSPISGHRSVSWYQQTPGQGLQFLFEYFSETQRNKGNFPGRFSGRQFSNSRSEMNVSTLELGDSALYLCASKGADTQYFGPGTRLTVL.

The chain carries TRBV12-3 or TRBV12-4 and TRBJ1-1; D call uncertain. The CDR3 covers 12 residues. Trimming cost V 6 bases and J 5 bases, with 10 bases left between them. The CDR3 sequence is CASSIRETEAFF. The DNA for the CDR3 is TGTGCCAGCAGCATCCGAGAAACTGAAGCTTTCTTT.

This clonotype has just a few counts. The chain combines TRBV29-1 with TRBJ1-4, with D possibly being TRBD1 (6 bases). The V gene lost 6 bases and the J gene lost 4 bases, with 12 bases spanning the gap. Germline loops: CDR1 SQVTM, CDR2 ANQGSEA. The CDR3 has 13 amino acids. CDR3 in amino acids: CSVGPDSNEKLFF. DNA of the CDR3: TGCAGCGTGGGACCGGACAGTAATGAAAAACTGTTTTTT.

This clonotype was counted between two and nine times. The chain joins TRBV2 to TRBJ1-1; 9 nucleotides match TRBD1. With V trimmed by 6 bases and J by 5 bases, 7 bases remained unmatched. The CDR3 is 14 residues long. CDR1 and CDR2 (germline): SNHLY, FYNNEI. The CDR3, as DNA: TGTGCCAGCAGGGAACAGGGGGCTTGGACTGAAGCTTTCTTT. Translation: CASREQGAWTEAFF.

V usage is TRBV5-5 and J usage is TRBJ2-7, with 8 bases lining up with TRBD2. The CDR3 loop spans 16 amino acids. The germline CDR1 and CDR2 sequences are SGHKS and YYEKEE (reference sequence). The junction had 8 bases not matched to a gene; V was cut back by 0 bases and J by 3 bases. In nucleotides, the CDR3 is TGTGCCAGCAGCTTGGGCCTAGCGGGCGCAAGCTACGAGCAGTACTTC. It specifies CASSLGLAGASYEQYF.

V usage is TRBV7-2 and J usage is TRBJ1-2; D remains unclear. The V end lost 5 bases, the J end lost 2 bases, and 15 bases lay between the germline ends. Germline CDR1 SGHTA, CDR2 FQGNSA. This CDR3 is built from 15 residues. This CDR3 reads CASSPRAGHNYGYTF. In DNA, the CDR3 is TGTGCCAGCAGCCCCCGGGCAGGCCACAACTATGGCTACACCTTC.

This clonotype came up a few times. This chain connects TRBV3-1 to TRBJ2-7, with a weak D call TRBD2 (5 bases). The length of the CDR3 is 12 residues. Deletions cut 4 bases from V and 6 bases from J, with 10 bases between. Germline CDR1 LGHDT, CDR2 YNNKEL (reference sequence). The CDR3 region has the DNA TGTGCCAGCAGCCCCTGGAGCGGCGAGCAGTACTTC. Translation: CASSPWSGEQYF.

There are a few counts of this clonotype. J is TRBJ2-7 and V is TRBV7-9, with D tentatively TRBD2 (5 bases). V was shortened by 3 bases and J by 0 bases, with 9 bases between the two germline ends. Germline CDR1 SEHNR, CDR2 FQNEAQ (reference sequence). The CDR3 consists of 14 residues. The CDR3 nucleotides read TGTGCCAGCAGCTTGGACTGGAGCTCCTACGAGCAGTACTTC. It translates to CASSLDWSSYEQYF.